This T cell receptor beta chain comes out of a study of metastatic and nonmetastatic thyroid tumors (dated by TCRdb to about 2020). About the study as a whole: For patients with malignant and with benign thyroid disease, the researchers compared repertoires between peripheral blood samples and tumor or nodule tissue samples.

This clone has at least ten counts. What this receptor recognizes is not known. Within one base of it there is no much larger clone, and no base qualities were kept. Study-wide conclusions, independent of this receptor: TCR beta diversity was reported as significantly higher in malignant tumors than in benign nodules, in both blood and tumor samples.

For this chain, trimming is 0 bases at the V end and 6 bases at the J end, and the number of junction bases without a gene match is 2. From its cysteine to its phenylalanine, the CDR3 spans 13 amino acids. Only the CDR3 DNA stays, 39 bases, in frame from base 1. From a lookup of the germline V gene, CDR1 and CDR2 are MNHEY and SVGAGI. The library was made by PCR. This sample was sequenced with an Illumina HiSeq 4000. The TCR beta-chain CDR3 region of each patient was profiled by high-throughput sequencing. As for how the authors treated the data: A classifier to discriminate distant-metastatic papillary thyroid cancer patients was built from CDR3 differences across clinicopathological groups. The Shannon index was used to measure repertoire diversity, and the Morisita-Horn index was used to measure how similar tumor and blood repertoires were. Using fastp at Q25 and MiXCR, TCRdb reprocessed the public reads and kept productive beta chains. TCRdb's processing, not the authors', yielded these V and J calls. The sample table lists approximately 38,000 clones, about 32% of them with a count of one. 15% to 20% of the sample comes from the top ten.

No treatment had been received by any patient before thyroid surgery. The study retrospectively analysed patient clinical samples collected from about 2012 to 2018 using T-cell receptor beta sequencing. The sample was tumor tissue. The chain is assembled from TRBV6-5 and TRBJ2-7, and 7 junctional nucleotides match TRBD2. The sequence was collected from a female donor with papillary thyroid cancer or a benign thyroid nodule (not recorded which). Some clones in this sample may be carry-over from other donors' samples. This receptor has the CDR3 CASSYSRETEQYF. The base sequence is TGTGCCAGCAGTTACTCGCGGGAGACCGAGCAGTACTTC.